This passage covers 32 T cell receptor beta chains from one sample sequenced in a study of shared clonotypes between healthy human individuals. Clones were read by immunoSEQ multiplex PCR, and TCRdb kept only the in-frame ones, dropping some. Of about 700,000 clones in the sample, approximately 79% were seen once. The sequencing input was memory CD4+ T cells sorted from blood. Subset: CD45RA-negative fraction. These receptor sequences come from a woman in her 30s in good health.

V gene TRBV27 combines with J gene TRBJ2-6; D gene unclear. The germline CDR1 and CDR2 sequences are MNHEY and SMNVEV (reference sequence). V was clipped by 4 bases and J by 0 bases, with 10 bases between them. The CDR3 consists of 16 residues. The CDR3 bases are TGTGCCAGCAGTTATTCGGGCGCCTCTGGGGCCAACGTCCTGACTTTC. Translating gives CASSYSGASGANVLTF.

The chain links TRBV11-3 to TRBJ2-2, with 8 bases fitting TRBD1. This CDR3 has 14 residues. Losses at the gene ends were 4 bases for V and 7 bases for J; bases not matched to a gene: 5. Germline V gene sequence: CDR1 SGHNT, CDR2 YENEEA. CDR3: CASSSQGASGELFF. The CDR3, as DNA: TGTGCCAGCAGCTCCCAGGGGGCTAGCGGGGAGCTGTTTTTT.

The J gene is TRBJ1-1, the V gene TRBV27, with 7 bases matching TRBD1. V shed 8 bases and J 0 bases; nucleotides not matched to a gene: 15. CDR1 is MNHEY, CDR2 SMNVEV, per germline (reference sequence). This CDR3 is 17 amino acids long. The CDR3 reads CASGRLYRGAMNTEAFF. For the CDR3, the DNA is TGTGCCAGCGGACGCCTTTACAGGGGCGCCATGAACACTGAAGCTTTCTTT.

This sequence joins TRBV28 and TRBJ1-5; 9 bases match TRBD1. The germline CDR1 and CDR2 sequences are MDHEN and SYDVKM. V dropped 5 bases and J dropped 2; count of bases not matched to a gene: 25. This CDR3 contains 22 residues. CDR3 loop: CASSLRGDRETLLAGGNQPQHF. The CDR3 region has the DNA TGTGCCAGCAGTCTTAGGGGGGACAGGGAAACCCTTCTAGCGGGTGGCAATCAGCCCCAGCATTTT.

The V gene is TRBV11-2, the J gene TRBJ2-1; 11 bases are a match to TRBD2. The V and J ends lost 5 bases and 5 bases, in that order; junction bases with no gene match: 8. CDR3 length: 16 residues. Germline CDR1 and CDR2: SGHAT and FQNNGV. The CDR3 sequence is CASSLSGTSGNNEQFF. CDR3 nucleotide sequence: TGTGCCAGCAGCCTCTCCGGGACTAGCGGTAACAATGAGCAGTTCTTC.

V usage is TRBV5-1 and J usage is TRBJ2-2; 7 bases align to TRBD2. Germline CDR1 and CDR2: SGHRS and YFSETQ. Unmatched junction bases numbered 6, after V lost 4 bases and J lost 0 bases. There are 16 residues in the CDR3. CDR3 in amino acids: CASSGPGLPNTGELFF. Written as DNA, the CDR3 is TGCGCCAGCAGCGGACCGGGACTACCGAACACCGGGGAGCTGTTTTTT.

This chain joins TRBV27 and TRBJ2-1; D unclear. Germline V gene data show CDR1 as MNHEY and CDR2 as SMNVEV (reference sequence). V lost 1 base to trimming and J lost 0 bases, with 10 bases between them. The CDR3 loop spans 16 amino acids. CDR3 nucleotide sequence: TGTGCCAGCAGTTTATTGCCCACAAGCTCCTACAATGAGCAGTTCTTC. It translates to CASSLLPTSSYNEQFF.

This clone was recorded at least ten times. The chain joins TRBV7-9 to TRBJ2-3; TRBD1 matches at 7 bases. Germline V gene sequence: CDR1 SEHNR, CDR2 FQNEAQ (reference sequence). This CDR3 has 13 amino acids. With 10 bases clipped from V and 5 bases from J, the junction kept 9 bases outside the gene matches. The CDR3: CATRQGAIDTQYF. CDR3 in DNA: TGTGCCACGCGACAGGGTGCGATAGATACGCAGTATTTT.

This sequence joins TRBV5-6 and TRBJ2-7, with D possibly matching TRBD1 (6 bases). The CDR3 extends over 13 amino acids. Between the trimmed V and J ends, which lost 2 bases and 3 bases, there was a span of 9 bases. Germline V gene lookup returns CDR1 SGHDT and CDR2 YYEEEE. The CDR3 DNA sequence: TGTGCCAGCAGCTTACTCAGGGGCTACGAGCAGTACTTC. Translating it yields CASSLLRGYEQYF.

The rearrangement links TRBV4-1 to TRBJ2-1, with TRBD2 matching over 12 bases. The CDR3 has 15 amino acids. The V and J ends lost 6 bases and 6 bases, in that order; junction bases with no gene match: 6. The V gene's germline CDR1 is MGHRA and CDR2 YSYEKL. This chain's CDR3 is CASRRLAGEGNEQFF. CDR3 coding DNA: TGCGCCAGCAGACGACTAGCGGGAGAGGGCAATGAGCAGTTCTTC.

In its sample, this clone was seen a few times. The V and J genes are TRBV11-2 and TRBJ1-2, with 10 bases aligning to TRBD1. The trim removed 5 bases at V and 0 bases at J, leaving 6 bases unmatched. CDR1 and CDR2 (germline): SGHAT, FQNNGV. The CDR3 loop spans 16 amino acids. This CDR3 reads CASSEDRGRPNYGYTF. CDR3 sequence (DNA): TGTGCCAGCAGCGAAGACAGGGGGCGACCTAACTATGGCTACACCTTC.

The chain has TRBV19 and TRBJ1-1, with 7 bases matching TRBD1. V was clipped by 5 bases and J by 5 bases; unmatched bases: 8. The CDR3 runs 14 residues. From germline, CDR1 is LNHDA and CDR2 SQIVND (reference sequence). The CDR3 region is CASSPRQGRTEAFF. Here the CDR3 DNA reads TGTGCCAGTAGTCCGCGACAGGGCCGGACTGAAGCTTTCTTT.

The V and J genes are TRBV10-2 and TRBJ2-5; TRBD1 matches at 7 bases. J lost 3 bases, V lost 1 base, and 2 bases had no gene match. The CDR3 runs to 14 residues. Germline V gene sequence: CDR1 WSHSY, CDR2 SAAADI. The CDR3 loop is CASSEWGQKETQYF. Written as DNA, the CDR3 is TGCGCCAGCAGTGAGTGGGGACAGAAAGAGACCCAGTACTTC.

The table lists this clone with a count of one. This chain links TRBV5-1 with TRBJ2-2; D is unclear. V shed 0 bases and J shed 1 base, with 7 bases lying between them. The CDR3 contains 15 residues. Germline CDR1 SGHRS, CDR2 YFSETQ. The CDR3 nucleotides read TGCGCCAGCAGCTTGGCACAGAAGAACACCGGGGAGCTGTTTTTT. It is translated as CASSLAQKNTGELFF.

J is TRBJ2-1 and V is TRBV4-1; no clear D. V lost 4 bases and J 9 bases, leaving 7 bases between the germline ends. Germline CDR1 MGHRA, CDR2 YSYEKL. The CDR3 is 11 amino acids. The CDR3 bases are TGCGCCAGCAGCCCTCCCATTGAGCAGTTCTTC. As protein: CASSPPIEQFF.

The chain recombines TRBV7-9 with TRBJ2-7, with D perhaps matching TRBD1 or TRBD2 (6 bases each). This CDR3 is built from 12 residues. Germline CDR1 is SEHNR and CDR2 is FQNEAQ (reference sequence). Trimming stripped 5 bases from V and 12 bases from J, with 17 bases between. CDR3 nucleotide sequence: TGTGCCAGCAGCGTTAGAGGGGGGATACGGTACTTC. It codes for CASSVRGGIRYF.

V and J are TRBV7-2 and TRBJ2-1; D perhaps matches TRBD2 (6 bases). Between the trimmed V and J ends, which lost 0 bases and 5 bases, there was a span of 11 bases. The V gene's germline CDR1 is SGHTA and CDR2 FQGNSA. The CDR3 is made up of 15 amino acids. CDR3 amino acids: CASSLARVADNEQFF. In nucleotides, the CDR3 is TGTGCCAGCAGCTTAGCGCGGGTAGCGGACAATGAGCAGTTCTTC.

V gene TRBV27 combines with J gene TRBJ2-7; 11 bases are a match to TRBD1. The germline CDR1 and CDR2 sequences are MNHEY and SMNVEV (reference sequence). The CDR3 contains 14 residues. V shed 5 bases and J 5 bases; nucleotides not matched to a gene: 5. The CDR3 loop is CASSPGQGANEQYF. Written as DNA, the CDR3 is TGTGCCAGCAGTCCCGGACAGGGGGCGAACGAGCAGTACTTC.

The V and J genes are TRBV6-1 and TRBJ1-1, with D possibly TRBD1 on 6 matching bases. The CDR3 runs 17 residues. Germline CDR1 reads MNHNS; CDR2 reads SASEGT. Trimming cost V 2 bases and J 1 base, with 17 bases left between them. The CDR3 DNA follows: TGTGCCAGCAGTGAAAGGTTAGGTACGGGGGCGAACACTGAAGCTTTCTTT. This codes for CASSERLGTGANTEAFF.

J is TRBJ2-1 and V is TRBV5-1; D unclear. The CDR3 is 14 amino acids. Trimming removed 6 bases from V and 2 bases from J, with 12 bases in between. CDR1 and CDR2 (germline): SGHRS, YFSETQ. CDR3 amino acids: CASNVAETYNEQFF. DNA for the CDR3: TGCGCCAGCAACGTGGCGGAGACCTACAATGAGCAGTTCTTC.

The chain combines TRBV11-2 with TRBJ1-4; 8 nucleotides agree with TRBD1. This CDR3 contains 16 residues. With V trimmed by 5 bases and J by 5 bases, 10 bases remained unmatched. The germline V gene has CDR1 SGHAT and CDR2 FQNNGV. CDR3 loop: CASSNRGEDWNEKLFF. The CDR3 DNA reads TGTGCCAGCAGCAACAGGGGGGAGGATTGGAATGAAAAACTGTTTTTT.

In its sample, this clone was seen a few times. The genes are TRBV10-3 and TRBJ2-7; 7 nucleotides agree with TRBD2. Unmatched junction bases numbered 9, after V lost 10 bases and J lost 3 bases. This CDR3 is built from 13 residues. Germline V CDR1 and CDR2: ENHRY, SYGVKD. The DNA of the CDR3 is TGTGCCACCAAAACTAGCGCGGACTACGAGCAGTACTTC. Its protein is CATKTSADYEQYF.

The CDR3 DNA sequence: TGTGCCAGCAGCTCCTACTCAGGACAGGGGTGGTACTTC. It codes for CASSSYSGQGWYF. V gene TRBV11-2 combines with J gene TRBJ2-7; 9 bases are shared with TRBD1. The V segment lost 4 bases and the J segment 12 bases; nucleotides outside the gene matches: 10. This CDR3 is built from 13 residues. Germline CDR1 is SGHAT and CDR2 is FQNNGV.

The chain couples TRBV10-3 to TRBJ2-7; 7 bases map to TRBD2. The CDR3 consists of 16 residues. From germline, CDR1 is ENHRY and CDR2 SYGVKD. V shed 0 bases and J 3 bases; nucleotides not matched to a gene: 8. The CDR3 sequence is CAISESFWWEGYEQYF. DNA for the CDR3: TGTGCCATCAGTGAGTCGTTTTGGTGGGAGGGCTACGAGCAGTACTTC.

A few counts support this clone. V is TRBV28 and J is TRBJ1-5; D possibly corresponds to TRBD1 (6 bases). The germline V and J ends were trimmed by 6 bases and 6 bases, with 21 bases remaining between them. The V gene's germline CDR1 is MDHEN and CDR2 SYDVKM. The CDR3 length is 16 residues. The DNA for the CDR3 is TGTGCCAGCAGGACTGGTGGGGGCGGTGGAGGTCAGCCCCAGCATTTT. It codes for CASRTGGGGGGQPQHF.

The chain links TRBV14 to TRBJ1-2, with D hard to call. V lost 2 bases, J lost 6 bases, and 16 bases lay in between. CDR3 length equals 15 residues. Germline V lookup: CDR1 SGHDN, CDR2 FVKESK. As DNA, the CDR3 is TGTGCCAGCAGCCAAAACCGACTCATACTTCATGGCTACACCTTC. Translated, it gives CASSQNRLILHGYTF.

The chain combines TRBV5-1 with TRBJ2-1; D possibly corresponds to TRBD1 (6 bases). This CDR3 has 14 amino acids. V gave up 2 bases and J gave up 3 bases, with 9 bases separating them. Germline-derived CDR1 and CDR2 are SGHRS and YFSETQ. CDR3 sequence: CASSFSQGYNEQFF. The CDR3 nucleotides read TGCGCCAGCAGCTTCTCACAGGGCTACAATGAGCAGTTCTTC.

The genes are TRBV10-3 and TRBJ2-7; 9 nucleotides align to TRBD1. Looked up from germline, CDR1 is ENHRY and CDR2 is SYGVKD. CDR3 length: 15 residues. V was clipped by 0 bases and J by 4 bases; unmatched bases: 4. In nucleotides, the CDR3 is TGTGCCATCAGTGAGTCCGGACAGGGGAGGTACGAGCAGTACTTC. As protein: CAISESGQGRYEQYF.

The V gene is TRBV29-1, the J gene TRBJ2-5; D is undetermined. The CDR3 totals 14 residues. CDR1 is SQVTM, CDR2 ANQGSEA, per germline. The germline V and J ends were trimmed by 4 bases and 0 bases, with 12 bases remaining between them. The CDR3 here is CSVVGYPYQETQYF. The CDR3 DNA sequence: TGCAGCGTTGTGGGCTACCCGTACCAAGAGACCCAGTACTTC.

This clone appeared a few times. CDR3 in amino acids: CASSDVLEQYF. CDR3 nucleotide sequence: TGTGCCAGTAGTGACGTTTTGGAGCAGTACTTC. The chain employs TRBV19 and TRBJ2-7; D ambiguous. CDR1 is LNHDA and CDR2 is SQIVND in the germline V gene (reference sequence). V shed 5 bases and J shed 7 bases, with 9 bases lying between them. This CDR3 has 11 amino acids.

This clone was detected ten times or more. V usage is TRBV7-2 and J usage is TRBJ1-5, with D possibly TRBD1 on 6 matching bases. The CDR3 runs 16 residues. Between the trimmed V and J ends, which lost 3 bases and 1 base, there was a span of 13 bases. From germline, CDR1 is SGHTA and CDR2 FQGNSA. The CDR3 region is CASSFRGGGSNQPQHF. CDR3 in DNA: TGTGCCAGCAGCTTCCGAGGGGGAGGGAGCAATCAGCCCCAGCATTTT.

The CDR3 bases are TGCGCCAGCAGCCTCTACCCAGGGGGGCACTACGAGCAGTACTTC. It is translated as CASSLYPGGHYEQYF. The chain carries TRBV4-1 and TRBJ2-7, with TRBD1 as a possible D gene (7 bases). V gave up 4 bases and J gave up 3 bases, with 16 bases separating them. This CDR3 spans 15 amino acids. Germline CDR1 is MGHRA and CDR2 is YSYEKL.